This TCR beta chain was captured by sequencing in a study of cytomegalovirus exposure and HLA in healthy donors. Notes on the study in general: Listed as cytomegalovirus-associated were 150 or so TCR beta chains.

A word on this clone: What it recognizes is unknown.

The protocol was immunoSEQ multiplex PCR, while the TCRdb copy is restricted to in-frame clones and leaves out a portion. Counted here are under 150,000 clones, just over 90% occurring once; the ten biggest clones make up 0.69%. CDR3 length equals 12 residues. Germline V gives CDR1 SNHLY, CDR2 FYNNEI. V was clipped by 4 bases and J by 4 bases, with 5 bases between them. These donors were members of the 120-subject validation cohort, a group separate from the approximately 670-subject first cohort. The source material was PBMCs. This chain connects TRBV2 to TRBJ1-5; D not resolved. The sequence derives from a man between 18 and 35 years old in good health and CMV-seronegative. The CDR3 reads CASSAQNQPQHF. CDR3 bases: TGTGCCAGCAGTGCCCAGAATCAGCCCCAGCATTTT.